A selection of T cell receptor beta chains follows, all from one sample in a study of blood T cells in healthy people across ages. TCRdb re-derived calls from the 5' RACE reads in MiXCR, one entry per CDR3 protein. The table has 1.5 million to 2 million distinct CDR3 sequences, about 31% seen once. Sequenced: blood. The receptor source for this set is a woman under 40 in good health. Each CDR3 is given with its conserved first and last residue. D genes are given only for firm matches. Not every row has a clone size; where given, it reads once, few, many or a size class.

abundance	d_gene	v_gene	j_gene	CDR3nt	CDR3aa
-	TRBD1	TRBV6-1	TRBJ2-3	TGTGCCAGCAGTGACGTGACAGGGAGCACAGATACGCAGTATTTT	CASSDVTGSTDTQYF
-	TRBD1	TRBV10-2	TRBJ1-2	TGCGCCAGCATGGATACAGGGGGTTACTATGGCTCCACCTTC	CASMDTGGYYGSTF
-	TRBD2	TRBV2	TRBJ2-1	TGTGCCAGCGAGGAGGGGACTAGCGCGTACAATGAGCAGTTCTTC	CASEEGTSAYNEQFF
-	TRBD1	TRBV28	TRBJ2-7	TGTGCCAGCAGTTCCCAACAGGGGGCCCGCTACGAGCAGTACTTC	CASSSQQGARYEQYF
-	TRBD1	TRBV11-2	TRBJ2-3	TGTGCCAGCGGCCCGACCGGGACAGGGGAGGCAGATACGCAGTATTTT	CASGPTGTGEADTQYF
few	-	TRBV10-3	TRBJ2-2	TGTGCCATCAGCCCCCAGGGTACAGCGGCCGGGGAGCTGTTTTTT	CAISPQGTAAGELFF
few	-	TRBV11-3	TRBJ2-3	TGTGCCAGCAGCCCCGGAGGGTGGACAGCCAGCACAGATACGCAGTATTTT	CASSPGGWTASTDTQYF
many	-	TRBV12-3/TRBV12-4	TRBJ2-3	TGTGCCAGCAACCTGGGGCAGGGTAGATCAGATACGCAGTATTTT	CASNLGQGRSDTQYF
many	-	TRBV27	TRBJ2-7	TGCGCCAGCAGCTTTCGCGAGCAGTACTTC	CASSFREQYF
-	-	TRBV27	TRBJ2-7	TGTGCCAGCAGTTTAAGGGGGATCTACGAGCAGTACTTC	CASSLRGIYEQYF
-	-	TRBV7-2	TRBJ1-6	TGTGCCAGCAGCGCCATCCCAGCACCCCTCCACTTT	CASSAIPAPLHF
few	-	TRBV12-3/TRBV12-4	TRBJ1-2	TGTGCCAGCACCCCGAGCGGGGGCGGCTATGGCTACACCTTC	CASTPSGGGYGYTF
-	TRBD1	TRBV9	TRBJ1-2	TGTGCCAGCAGCCGTTGGACAGGGCCTGAGGCCGGCTACACCTTC	CASSRWTGPEAGYTF
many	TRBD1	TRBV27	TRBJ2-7	TGTGCCAGCAGTTTAGGACAGGGCCACGAGCAGTACTTC	CASSLGQGHEQYF
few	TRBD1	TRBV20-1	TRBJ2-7	TGCAGTGGATCCCCCCGGACAGGGTCACCTTACGAGCAGTACTTC	CSGSPRTGSPYEQYF
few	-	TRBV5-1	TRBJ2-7	TGCGCCAGCAGCTTGTTCCAGGGAGAATACGAGCAGTACTTC	CASSLFQGEYEQYF
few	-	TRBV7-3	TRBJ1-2	TGTGCCAGCAGCCGGATTCCGGGCCTTAACTATGGCTACACCTTC	CASSRIPGLNYGYTF
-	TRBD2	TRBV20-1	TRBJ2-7	TGCAGTGCTAGAGATCTAGCGGGGGGTCTAACCTACGAGCAGTACTTC	CSARDLAGGLTYEQYF
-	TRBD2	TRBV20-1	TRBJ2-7	TGCAGTGCTAGGCCCCCCTCAACTAGCGGGAGAAGCGAGCAGTACTTC	CSARPPSTSGRSEQYF
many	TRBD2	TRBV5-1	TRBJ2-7	TGTGCCAGCAGTAGCGGGGCCACTTACGAGCAGTACTTC	CASSSGATYEQYF
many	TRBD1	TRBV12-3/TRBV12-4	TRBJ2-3	TGTGCCAGCAGTTTTGAAGGGGGCTCAGATACGCAGTATTTT	CASSFEGGSDTQYF
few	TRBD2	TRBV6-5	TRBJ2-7	TGTGCCAGCAGCCCCCTCGTAGCGGGGGCCTCCTACGAGCAGTACTTC	CASSPLVAGASYEQYF
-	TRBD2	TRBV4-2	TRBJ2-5	TGTGCCAGCAGCCAAGATCTGCGGGAGGGCCGGGAGCCAGAGGCCCAGTACTTC	CASSQDLREGREPEAQYF
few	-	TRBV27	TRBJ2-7	TGTGCCAGCAGTTTAGGGGCAGGTAGCGAGCAGTACTTC	CASSLGAGSEQYF
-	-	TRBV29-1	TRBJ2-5	TGCAGCGTTGAAGTTGGGACGGAGCAGTACTTC	CSVEVGTEQYF
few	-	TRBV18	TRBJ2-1	TGTGCCAGCTCAGCAGAGGACACGGAGCAGTTCTTC	CASSAEDTEQFF
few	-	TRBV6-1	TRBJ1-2	TGTGCCAGCAGTGAAGCGCTTCCGGGTTCCTATGGCTACACCTTC	CASSEALPGSYGYTF
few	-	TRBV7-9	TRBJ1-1	TGTGCCAGCAGCCATGTTCCGGGGGGGATTGGCACTGAAGCTTTCTTT	CASSHVPGGIGTEAFF
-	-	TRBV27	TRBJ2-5	TGTGCCAGCAGTTTGTTGTGGCAGGGGAGGGAGACCCAGTACTTC	CASSLLWQGRETQYF
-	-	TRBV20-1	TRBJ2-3	TGCAGTGCTAAACGCTACACAGATGCGCAGTATTTT	CSAKRYTDAQYF
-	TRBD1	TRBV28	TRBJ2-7	TGTGCCAGCAGTTTGAGGACAGGGGGGCGGAGATTTCCCGAGCAGTACTTC	CASSLRTGGRRFPEQYF
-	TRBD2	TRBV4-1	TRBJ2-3	TGCGCCGGCAGGAGCGGGGCATCAATCACAGATACGCAGTATTTT	CAGRSGASITDTQYF
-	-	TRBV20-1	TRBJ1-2	TGCAGTGCTAAGGACAGTTTCTATGGCTACACCTTC	CSAKDSFYGYTF
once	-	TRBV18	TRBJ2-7	TGTGCCAGCTCACCATCAGGGCATGCCGAGCAGTACTTC	CASSPSGHAEQYF
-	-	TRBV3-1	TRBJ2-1	TGTGCCAGCAGCCCCCGGGGCCCCCCACTGGATGAGCAGTTCTTC	CASSPRGPPLDEQFF
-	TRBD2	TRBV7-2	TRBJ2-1	TGTGCCAGCAGTCCCGGACTAGCGGGGTACGATGAGCAGTTCTTC	CASSPGLAGYDEQFF
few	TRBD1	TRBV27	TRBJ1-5	TGTGCCAGCAGTTTTGGGACAGGGGATCAGCCCCAGCATTTT	CASSFGTGDQPQHF
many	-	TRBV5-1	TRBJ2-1	TGTGCCAGCAGCTCAAGGACAAATTACAATGAGCAGTTCTTC	CASSSRTNYNEQFF
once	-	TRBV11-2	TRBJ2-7	TGTGCCAGCAGCCAAATTAAGGGGGGATTCTACGAGCAGTACTTC	CASSQIKGGFYEQYF
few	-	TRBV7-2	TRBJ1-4	TGTGCCAGCAGCCTCCGGGGCAGAAAGAATGAAAAACTGTTTTTT	CASSLRGRKNEKLFF
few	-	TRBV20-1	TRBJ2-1	TGCAGTGCCCGAGTCCGCGGGCCAAGCTCCTACAATGAGCAGTTCTTC	CSARVRGPSSYNEQFF
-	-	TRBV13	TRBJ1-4	TGTGCCAGCAGCGCCCGGAGGGTTGCAGAAAAACTGTTTTTT	CASSARRVAEKLFF
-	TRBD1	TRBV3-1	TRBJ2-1	TGTGCCAGCAGCCAAGAGAGCGGGACAGGGATCCATGAGCAGTTCTTC	CASSQESGTGIHEQFF
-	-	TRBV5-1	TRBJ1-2	TGCGCCAGCAGCCCGGAGGCCGGGGGAAACTATGGCTACACCTTC	CASSPEAGGNYGYTF
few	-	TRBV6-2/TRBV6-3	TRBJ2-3	TGTGCCAGCAGTTATTACCGGGGACCCACAGATACGCAGTATTTT	CASSYYRGPTDTQYF
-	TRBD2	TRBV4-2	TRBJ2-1	TGTGCCAGCAGCCAAGATCGGGCTAGCGGGGGGCCGGGGTTCTTC	CASSQDRASGGPGFF